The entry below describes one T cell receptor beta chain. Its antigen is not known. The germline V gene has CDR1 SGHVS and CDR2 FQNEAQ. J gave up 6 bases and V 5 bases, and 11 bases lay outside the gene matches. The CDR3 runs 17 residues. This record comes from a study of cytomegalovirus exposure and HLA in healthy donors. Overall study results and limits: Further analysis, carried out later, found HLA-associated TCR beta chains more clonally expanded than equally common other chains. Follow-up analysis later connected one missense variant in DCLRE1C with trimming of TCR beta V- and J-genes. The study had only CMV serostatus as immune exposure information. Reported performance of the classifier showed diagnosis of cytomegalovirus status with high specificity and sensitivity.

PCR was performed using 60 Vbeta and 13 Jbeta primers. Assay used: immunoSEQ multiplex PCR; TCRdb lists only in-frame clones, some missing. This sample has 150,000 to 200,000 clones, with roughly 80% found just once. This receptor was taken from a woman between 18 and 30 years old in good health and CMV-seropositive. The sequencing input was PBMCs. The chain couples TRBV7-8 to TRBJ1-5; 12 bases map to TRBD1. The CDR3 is CASSPDQGTGGTQPQHF. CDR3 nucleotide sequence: TGTGCCAGCAGCCCGGACCAAGGGACAGGGGGCACTCAGCCCCAGCATTTT.